Following are 16 T cell receptor beta chains from one sample sequenced in a study of vaccination effects on CD4 cells after COVID-19 (dated by TCRdb to between 2021 and 2023). Libraries came from the immunoSEQ multiplex PCR assay. The source is immuneACCESS, and TCRdb retained only in-frame sequences with V and J called. Part of the clones is not carried over; for the studies checked, unresolved V genes explain less than half of this, and the remainder is unexplained. The table for this sample lists 65,000 to 90,000 clones; 78% of them were counted only once. Of the sample, about 10% is held by the ten largest clones. In the ViraFEST assay, PBMC were stimulated with viral peptide pools, and antigen-specific CD4+ T cell clonotypes were then identified by expansion using TCR sequencing. After around 11 days of culture, CD4+ T cells were isolated with the EasySep CD4+ T cell isolation kit. Negative nucleocapsid antibody results before and after vaccination confirmed that the healthy vaccine recipients had no prior SARS-CoV-2 infection.

No antigens are known for them. Sequencing used CD4+ T cells from PBMCs cultured with SARS-CoV-2 spike peptides, obtained before COVID-19 vaccination. This specimen's cell subset or site label, interpreted: SARS-CoV-2 spike overlapping peptide pool stimulation. These TCRs come from a human donor who received a COVID-19 vaccine.

V usage is TRBV25-1 and J usage is TRBJ1-5; D may be TRBD1 (6 bases). This CDR3 is 15 amino acids long. From germline, CDR1 is MGHDK and CDR2 SYGVNS. V was trimmed by 6 bases and J by 4 bases, leaving 16 bases between them. The CDR3, as DNA: TGTGCCAGCAGCGGGGAGGGGGGATTAAATCAGCCCCAGCATTTT. Translated, it gives CASSGEGGLNQPQHF.

This clone was observed once. The chain carries TRBV5-8 and TRBJ2-1; 10 nucleotides agree with TRBD2. This CDR3 comprises 16 residues. Germline V gene lookup returns CDR1 SGHTS and CDR2 YDEGEE. The ends lost 3 bases at V and 6 bases at J; junction bases unmatched: 9. Here the CDR3 reads CASSSHGLAVLNEQFF. In DNA form, the CDR3 reads TGTGCCAGCAGCTCCCATGGACTAGCGGTCCTCAATGAGCAGTTCTTC.

J is TRBJ1-1 and V is TRBV3-1 (or the pseudogene TRBV3-2), with TRBD1 identical over 7 bases. The V segment lost 3 bases and the J segment 11 bases; nucleotides outside the gene matches: 6. Germline CDR1 and CDR2: LGHDT and YNNKEL (reference sequence). This CDR3 region has 12 residues. DNA for the CDR3: TGTGCCAGCAGCCAGACAGGGCGATTTGCTTTCTTT. It encodes CASSQTGRFAFF.

V gene TRBV6-6 combines with J gene TRBJ1-5; tentative D call: TRBD1 (6 bases). V was clipped by 7 bases and J by 3 bases, with 16 bases between them. Germline V lookup: CDR1 MNHNY, CDR2 SVGAGI (reference sequence). The CDR3 runs 15 residues. The CDR3 sequence: CASTPTGRDNQPQHF. CDR3 bases: TGTGCCAGCACCCCTACAGGGCGGGACAATCAGCCCCAGCATTTT.

J is TRBJ2-5 and V is TRBV6-1; 12 bases are a match to TRBD2. The CDR3 has 15 amino acids. The J segment lost 5 bases and the V segment lost 7 bases, leaving 8 bases of the junction unmatched. CDR1 is MNHNS, CDR2 SASEGT, per germline. CDR3 sequence: CASTELAGGLETQYF. The CDR3 region has the DNA TGTGCCAGCACCGAACTAGCGGGGGGATTGGAGACCCAGTACTTC.

CDR3 DNA sequence: TGTGCCAGTAGCGGCGAGGGAGTGGAACCGGATACGCAGTATTTT. This encodes CASSGEGVEPDTQYF. The rearrangement joins TRBV19 to TRBJ2-3, with D perhaps TRBD2 (5 bases). This CDR3 is 15 amino acids long. Germline V gives CDR1 LNHDA, CDR2 SQIVND (reference sequence). V dropped 6 bases and J dropped 6 bases, with 19 bases sitting between them.

This chain links TRBV18 with TRBJ2-3; tentatively, D is TRBD1 (6 bases). There are 13 residues in the CDR3. V was trimmed by 6 bases and J by 0 bases, leaving 7 bases between them. CDR1 is KGHSH, CDR2 LQKENI, per germline. In nucleotides, the CDR3 is TGTGCCAGCTCGGACAGAAGCACAGATACGCAGTATTTT. Its translation is CASSDRSTDTQYF.

This clone was seen more than once but under ten times. This rearrangement joins TRBV2 to TRBJ1-1, with D maybe TRBD1 (5 bases). Trimming removed 7 bases at V and 6 bases at J, with 12 bases between. Per the germline V gene, CDR1 is SNHLY and CDR2 is FYNNEI. The CDR3 loop spans 12 amino acids. CDR3 DNA: TGTGCCAGCAAGTCCAGGGAGGCTGAAGCTTTCTTT. This encodes CASKSREAEAFF.

The chain combines TRBV14 with TRBJ1-2, with 8 nucleotides matching TRBD1. Trimming cost V 3 bases and J 6 bases; bases outside gene matches: 9. The germline gives CDR1 SGHDN, CDR2 FVKESK. CDR3 length: 15 amino acids. This CDR3 reads CASSQHSPTGDGYTF. CDR3 DNA: TGTGCCAGCAGCCAGCACTCCCCGACAGGGGATGGCTACACCTTC.

V gene TRBV27 combines with J gene TRBJ2-4; 9 bases map to TRBD2. Germline trimming cut 6 bases from V and 4 bases from J; bases unmatched to any gene: 10. The CDR3 is 16 amino acids. Per germline, CDR1 MNHEY and CDR2 SMNVEV (reference sequence). CDR3 DNA sequence: TGTGCCAGCAGACCACTTGGCGGGGGGGCAAAAAACATTCAGTACTTC. It yields the protein CASRPLGGGAKNIQYF.

This rearrangement joins TRBV9 to TRBJ2-3; D may be TRBD2 (6 bases). The CDR3 sequence is 13 residues long. Per germline, CDR1 SGDLS and CDR2 YYNGEE. The ends were cut back, 4 bases at V and 6 bases at J, with 12 bases in the middle. CDR3 amino acids: CASSTGRGDTQYF. Here the CDR3 DNA reads TGTGCCAGCAGCACCGGACGGGGGGATACGCAGTATTTT.

The chain joins TRBV3-1 (or the pseudogene TRBV3-2) to TRBJ2-3; D is perhaps TRBD1 or TRBD2 (6 bases each). This CDR3 is 15 amino acids long. With 3 bases removed from V and 3 bases from J, the gap between germline ends came to 13 bases. Germline loops: CDR1 LGHDT, CDR2 YNNKEL (reference sequence). Here the CDR3 DNA reads TGTGCCAGCAGCCATAGGGGGGCGGGAACAGATACGCAGTATTTT. Its translation: CASSHRGAGTDTQYF.

This clone was observed once. The J gene is TRBJ1-2, the V gene TRBV7-2; no reliable D call. Germline-derived CDR1 and CDR2 are SGHTA and FQGNSA. This CDR3 spans 14 amino acids. Trimming removed 2 bases at V and 3 bases at J, with 10 bases between. CDR3 protein: CASSLRRFDYGYTF. CDR3 nucleotides: TGTGCCAGCAGCTTACGCAGGTTCGACTATGGCTACACCTTC.

This rearrangement joins TRBV12-5 to TRBJ1-6; D gene ambiguous. Per the germline V gene, CDR1 is LGHNT and CDR2 is FRNRAP. This CDR3 region has 14 residues. V shed 2 bases and J shed 10 bases, with 12 bases lying between them. Written as DNA, the CDR3 is TGTGCTAGTGGTTTGTCTGGGGTAGGATCACCCCTCCACTTT. The encoded protein is CASGLSGVGSPLHF.

The chain uses TRBV3-1 (or the pseudogene TRBV3-2) and TRBJ2-2, with 13 bases fitting TRBD2. This CDR3 is 16 amino acids long. Unmatched junction bases numbered 6, after V lost 4 bases and J lost 7 bases. The V gene's germline CDR1 is LGHDT and CDR2 YNNKEL (reference sequence). The CDR3 region is CASSRTSGGASGELFF. Here the CDR3 DNA reads TGTGCCAGCAGCCGGACTAGCGGGGGAGCTAGCGGGGAGCTGTTTTTT.

J is TRBJ2-1 and V is TRBV9; 15 bases match TRBD2. The germline CDR1 and CDR2 sequences are SGDLS and YYNGEE. CDR3 length: 17 amino acids. J gave up 4 bases and V 4 bases, and 6 bases lay outside the gene matches. The chain's CDR3 is CASSKGLAGGAYNEQFF. DNA of the CDR3: TGTGCCAGCAGCAAGGGACTAGCGGGGGGCGCGTACAATGAGCAGTTCTTC.